The 21 T cell receptor beta chains reported below all come from one sample, sequenced in a study of response to subunit inactivated influenza vaccine. Each CDR3 protein is one row after TCRdb ran MiXCR on the RT-PCR reads. The sample gives hundreds of thousands of distinct CDR3 sequences, about 12% of which show up once; roughly 10% is in the top ten. The sample here was PBMCs from blood, taken on the day of vaccination. The receptors shown here come from a middle-aged man who received an inactivated influenza vaccine.

This clonotype was observed a handful of times. The chain has TRBV5-1 and TRBJ2-2; 9 positions match TRBD1. Germline V gives CDR1 SGHRS, CDR2 YFSETQ. The V and J ends lost 4 bases and 6 bases, in that order; junction bases with no gene match: 7. The CDR3 runs 15 residues. The CDR3, as DNA: TGCGCCAGCAGCCTTTCGGGACAGGGACCCGGGGAGCTGTTTTTT. This sequence encodes CASSLSGQGPGELFF.

The CDR3 loop reads CASSQGLAGATYEQYF. In DNA, the CDR3 is TGTGCCAGCAGCCAAGGGCTAGCGGGAGCGACCTACGAGCAGTACTTC. The chain links TRBV3-1 to TRBJ2-7; 10 bases line up with TRBD2. The V and J ends lost 1 base and 2 bases, in that order; junction bases with no gene match: 5. The CDR3 contains 16 residues. The germline V gene encodes CDR1 LGHDT and CDR2 YNNKEL (reference sequence).

The genes are TRBV5-1 and TRBJ2-1, with D unclear. The V end lost 5 bases, the J end lost 6 bases, and 9 bases lay between the germline ends. The germline V gene encodes CDR1 SGHRS and CDR2 YFSETQ. The CDR3 sequence is 12 residues long. CDR3 amino acids: CASRILGNEQFF. CDR3 bases: TGCGCCAGCAGGATTCTGGGCAATGAGCAGTTCTTC.

This clonotype was seen ten or more times. The chain is built from TRBV12-3 or TRBV12-4 and TRBJ2-1; D gene unclear. V was trimmed by 7 bases and J by 3 bases, leaving 4 bases between them. The CDR3 extends over 11 amino acids. CDR3 DNA: TGTGCCAGCACCAACTACAATGAGCAGTTCTTC. It specifies CASTNYNEQFF.

In this sample, this clonotype turned up many times. This sequence joins TRBV28 and TRBJ2-2; 11 nucleotides agree with TRBD2. Germline-derived CDR1 and CDR2 are MDHEN and SYDVKM. With V trimmed by 2 bases and J by 5 bases, 4 bases remained unmatched. CDR3 length: 16 amino acids. CDR3 in DNA: TGTGCCAGCAGTTTAGGACTAGCGGGCGGGACCGGGGAGCTGTTTTTT. Amino acid sequence: CASSLGLAGGTGELFF.

This clonotype has at least ten counts. The V gene is TRBV6-1, the J gene TRBJ2-4; a possible D gene is TRBD1 (5 bases). The ends were cut back, 9 bases at V and 0 bases at J, with 12 bases in the middle. The CDR3 is 14 residues long. Germline values: CDR1 MNHNS, CDR2 SASEGT. DNA for the CDR3: TGTGCCAGTCGAGACAGACTAGCCAAAAACATTCAGTACTTC. Translation gives CASRDRLAKNIQYF.

This clonotype came up many times. The CDR3: CASSWGQGGGNPFF. The CDR3 DNA reads TGTGCCAGCAGTTGGGGACAGGGGGGGGGTAATCCTTTCTTT. The chain links TRBV12-3 or TRBV12-4 to TRBJ1-1; 11 nucleotides align to TRBD1. The CDR3 sequence is 14 residues long. Germline trimming cut 4 bases from V and 12 bases from J; bases unmatched to any gene: 10.

This clonotype was counted between two and nine times. This chain uses TRBV4-3 with TRBJ2-1; no firm D call. V was clipped by 3 bases and J by 4 bases, with 7 bases between them. CDR1 LGHNA and CDR2 YSLEER come from the germline V gene. This CDR3 has 13 residues. DNA for the CDR3: TGCGCCAGCAGCCATGCGGAATACAATGAGCAGTTCTTC. Translation gives CASSHAEYNEQFF.

This clonotype was seen a few times. The chain uses TRBV6-6 and TRBJ1-4; maybe TRBD1 (6 bases). With 8 bases removed from V and 7 bases from J, the gap between germline ends came to 14 bases. CDR3 size: 13 residues. Germline V lookup: CDR1 MNHNY, CDR2 SVGAGI (reference sequence). The CDR3 loop reads CASGNRDGEKLFF. The CDR3 DNA follows: TGTGCCAGCGGGAACAGGGACGGTGAAAAACTGTTTTTT.

V is TRBV27 and J is TRBJ1-2; tentatively, D is TRBD1 (5 bases). Germline V gene lookup returns CDR1 MNHEY and CDR2 SMNVEV (reference sequence). The CDR3 sequence is 12 residues long. Trimming took off 10 bases at V and 4 bases at J, with 13 bases between the two ends. CDR3 sequence: CATLTASYGYTF. As DNA, the CDR3 is TGTGCCACCCTGACAGCCAGCTATGGCTACACCTTC.

V usage is TRBV3-1 and J usage is TRBJ1-2, with D hard to call. The CDR3 consists of 14 residues. V dropped 0 bases and J dropped 4 bases, with 9 bases sitting between them. Germline V gene sequence: CDR1 LGHDT, CDR2 YNNKEL (reference sequence). CDR3 loop: CASSQDRSVYGYTF. Written as DNA, the CDR3 is TGTGCCAGCAGCCAAGATAGGAGCGTCTATGGCTACACCTTC.

This chain uses TRBV12-3 or TRBV12-4 with TRBJ2-2; TRBD2 is a possible D gene (6 bases). The CDR3 loop spans 14 amino acids. V gave up 3 bases and J gave up 7 bases, with 12 bases separating them. CDR3 bases: TGTGCCAGCAGTTTTGGAGGGAACGGCGGGGAGCTGTTTTTT. This gives the protein CASSFGGNGGELFF.

This clonotype was seen a few times. J is TRBJ2-7 and V is TRBV3-1; D might be TRBD1 (5 bases). V gave up 1 base and J gave up 5 bases, with 15 bases separating them. Looked up from germline, CDR1 is LGHDT and CDR2 is YNNKEL (reference sequence). The CDR3 sequence is 15 residues long. CDR3 sequence (DNA): TGTGCCAGCAGCCAAGTGCCCAGGGCATCTGACGAGCAGTACTTC. It translates to CASSQVPRASDEQYF.

This clonotype was found a few times. This chain uses TRBV15 with TRBJ1-5; perhaps TRBD1 as D (5 bases). The CDR3 totals 15 residues. V dropped 0 bases and J dropped 9 bases, with 15 bases sitting between them. Germline lookup yields CDR1 LNHNV and CDR2 YYDKDF (reference sequence). In DNA, the CDR3 is TGTGCCACCAGCAGAGAGCTCGGGACGGAAGGGCCCCAGCATTTT. Its translation: CATSRELGTEGPQHF.

This clonotype was counted between two and nine times. This rearrangement joins TRBV6-4 to TRBJ2-3; 11 bases line up with TRBD2. CDR1 is MRHNA, CDR2 SNTAGT, per germline. CDR3 length: 21 residues. With V trimmed by 5 bases and J by 4 bases, 23 bases remained unmatched. The CDR3 here is CASSQPPGLAAIHRGADTQYF. CDR3 nucleotide sequence: TGTGCCAGCAGTCAACCCCCGGGACTAGCGGCAATTCACCGCGGGGCAGATACGCAGTATTTT.

This clonotype was seen a handful of times. The rearrangement joins TRBV5-4 to TRBJ1-2; no definite D call. The CDR3 is made up of 14 amino acids. From germline, CDR1 is SGHNT and CDR2 YYREEE (reference sequence). Trimming removed 0 bases at V and 4 bases at J, with 10 bases between. The CDR3 nucleotides read TGTGCCAGCAGCTTGGCCGGGCAGAGCTATGGCTACACCTTC. Residues: CASSLAGQSYGYTF.

The CDR3 protein is CASSLTSLNGELFF. In DNA, the CDR3 is TGTGCCAGCAGCTTAACGTCGTTGAACGGGGAGCTGTTTTTT. The V call is TRBV7-6, the J call TRBJ2-2; D call uncertain. CDR3 size: 14 residues. Between the trimmed V and J ends, which lost 2 bases and 7 bases, there was a span of 11 bases. Germline V gene data show CDR1 as SGHVS and CDR2 as FNYEAQ.

The rearrangement uses TRBV20-1 and TRBJ2-1; D uncertain. Germline V gene sequence: CDR1 DFQATT, CDR2 SNEGSKA (reference sequence). V was cut by 3 bases and J by 4 bases, with 16 bases left in between. The CDR3 is 15 residues long. CDR3 sequence: CSARDLDPPYNEQFF. The CDR3 DNA reads as TGCAGTGCTAGGGATCTCGACCCCCCGTACAATGAGCAGTTCTTC.

This clonotype was recorded a few times. The rearrangement joins TRBV2 to TRBJ2-1, with D uncertain. This CDR3 is 16 amino acids long. The germline CDR1 and CDR2 sequences are SNHLY and FYNNEI. V lost 3 bases to trimming and J lost 0 bases, with 12 bases between them. The CDR3 DNA reads TGTGCCAGCAGTGATGTGTTGATAAGCTCCTACAATGAGCAGTTCTTC. This translates into CASSDVLISSYNEQFF.

The chain joins TRBV5-1 to TRBJ2-5; D might be TRBD1 or TRBD2, each matching 5 bases. The CDR3 runs to 14 residues. Deletions cut 7 bases from V and 6 bases from J, with 19 bases between. Germline V lookup: CDR1 SGHRS, CDR2 YFSETQ. The CDR3 region has the DNA TGCGCCAGCTCCGAGGGGACGCACGGAAAGACCCAGTACTTC. Its translation is CASSEGTHGKTQYF.

This clonotype was counted a few times. V and J are TRBV28 and TRBJ1-2, with 12 nucleotides matching TRBD1. Germline trimming cut 6 bases from V and 4 bases from J; bases unmatched to any gene: 15. The length of the CDR3 is 18 residues. Germline-derived CDR1 and CDR2 are MDHEN and SYDVKM. CDR3 protein: CASRPPGTGGAFSYGYTF. The CDR3 DNA reads as TGTGCCAGCAGACCCCCCGGGACAGGGGGCGCTTTTAGCTATGGCTACACCTTC.